This T cell receptor beta chain came from a study of Graves' ophthalmopathy and Graves' hyperthyroidism. RNA transcripts provided the template for amplifying TCR beta CDR3 regions. HTBI primers were employed in first-round RT-PCR, then a second-round multiplex PCR followed. TCRdb used MiXCR to reprocess the multiplex PCR reads, holding one entry per CDR3 protein. Among about 590,000 distinct CDR3 sequences listed, about two fifths were seen once. Germline values: CDR1 SGHTA, CDR2 FQGTGA. The CDR3 loop spans 17 amino acids. This clonotype appeared a single time. The germline gene is not matched at one end of the junction; a read error may be the cause.

Sequences were obtained from peripheral blood or thyroid tissue (not recorded which). The chain recombines TRBV7-3 with TRBJ2-5; perhaps TRBD2 as D (6 bases). This clonotype was obtained from an adult man with Graves' hyperthyroidism. This chain's CDR3 is CASSQELGGSPRGTQYF. CDR3 DNA: TGCGCCAGCAGCCAAGAGCTGGGCGGCAGCCCGCGGGGGACCCAGTACTTC.